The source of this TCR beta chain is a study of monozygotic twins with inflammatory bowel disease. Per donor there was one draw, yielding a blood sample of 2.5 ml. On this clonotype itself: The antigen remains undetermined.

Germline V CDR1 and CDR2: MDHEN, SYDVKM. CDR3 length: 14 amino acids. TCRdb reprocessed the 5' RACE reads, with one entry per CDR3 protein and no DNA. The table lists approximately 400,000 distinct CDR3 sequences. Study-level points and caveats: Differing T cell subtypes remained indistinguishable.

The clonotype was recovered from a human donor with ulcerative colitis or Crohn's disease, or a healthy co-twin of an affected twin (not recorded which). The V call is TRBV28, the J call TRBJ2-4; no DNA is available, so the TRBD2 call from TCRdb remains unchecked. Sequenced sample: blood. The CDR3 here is CASTDLAAKNIQYF.